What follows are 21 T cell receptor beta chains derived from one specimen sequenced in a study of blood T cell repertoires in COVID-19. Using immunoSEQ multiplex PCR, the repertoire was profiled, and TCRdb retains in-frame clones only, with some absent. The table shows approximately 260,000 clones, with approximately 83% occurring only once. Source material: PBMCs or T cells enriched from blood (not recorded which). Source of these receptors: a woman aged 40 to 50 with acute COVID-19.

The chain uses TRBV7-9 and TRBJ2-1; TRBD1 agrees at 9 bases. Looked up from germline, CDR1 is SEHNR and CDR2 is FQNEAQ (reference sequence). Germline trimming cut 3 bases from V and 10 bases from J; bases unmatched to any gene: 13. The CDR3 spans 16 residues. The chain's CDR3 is CASSFRDRVSPGEQFF. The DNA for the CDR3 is TGTGCCAGCAGCTTTCGGGACAGGGTTTCTCCAGGCGAGCAGTTCTTC.

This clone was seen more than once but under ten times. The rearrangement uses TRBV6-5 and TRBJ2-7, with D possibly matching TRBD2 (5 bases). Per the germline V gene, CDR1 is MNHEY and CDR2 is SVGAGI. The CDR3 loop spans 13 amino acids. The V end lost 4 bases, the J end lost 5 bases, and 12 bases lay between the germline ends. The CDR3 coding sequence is TGTGCCAGCAGTTTTGGACTGGGCGACGAGCAGTACTTC. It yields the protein CASSFGLGDEQYF.

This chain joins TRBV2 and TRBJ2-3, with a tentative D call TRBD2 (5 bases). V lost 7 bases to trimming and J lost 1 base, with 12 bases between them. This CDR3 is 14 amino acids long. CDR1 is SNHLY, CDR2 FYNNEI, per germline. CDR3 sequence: CASMRAAGTDTQYF. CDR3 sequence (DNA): TGTGCCAGCATGAGGGCGGCCGGCACAGATACGCAGTATTTT.

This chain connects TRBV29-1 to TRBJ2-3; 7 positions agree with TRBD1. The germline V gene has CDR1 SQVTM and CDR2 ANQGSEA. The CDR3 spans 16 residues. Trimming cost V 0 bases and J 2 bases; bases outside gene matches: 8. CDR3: CSVEDEGARNTDTQYF. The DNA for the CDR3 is TGCAGCGTTGAAGATGAGGGGGCGCGGAACACAGATACGCAGTATTTT.

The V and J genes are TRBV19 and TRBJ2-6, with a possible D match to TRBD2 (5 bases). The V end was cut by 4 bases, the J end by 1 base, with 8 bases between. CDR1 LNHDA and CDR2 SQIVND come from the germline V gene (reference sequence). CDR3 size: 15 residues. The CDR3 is CASSSSGSGANVLTF. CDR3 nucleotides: TGTGCCAGTAGTAGCAGCGGATCTGGGGCCAACGTCCTGACTTTC.

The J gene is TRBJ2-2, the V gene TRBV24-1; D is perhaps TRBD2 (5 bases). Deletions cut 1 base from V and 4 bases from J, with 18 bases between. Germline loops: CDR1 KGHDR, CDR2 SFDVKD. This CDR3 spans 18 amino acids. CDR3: CATSDFLTSDGSTGELFF. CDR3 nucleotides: TGTGCCACCAGTGATTTTTTAACCTCGGATGGGAGCACCGGGGAGCTGTTTTTT.

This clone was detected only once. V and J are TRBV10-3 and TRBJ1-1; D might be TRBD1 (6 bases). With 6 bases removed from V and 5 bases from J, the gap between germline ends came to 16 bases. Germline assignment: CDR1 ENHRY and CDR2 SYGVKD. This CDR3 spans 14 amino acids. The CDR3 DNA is TGTGCCATCAGGGATGGACAGTGGGGGACTGAAGCTTTCTTT. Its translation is CAIRDGQWGTEAFF.

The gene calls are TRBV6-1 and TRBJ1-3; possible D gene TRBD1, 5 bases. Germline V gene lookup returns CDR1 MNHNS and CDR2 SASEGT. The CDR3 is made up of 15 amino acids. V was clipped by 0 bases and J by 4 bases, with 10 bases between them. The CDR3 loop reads CASSEAGGEGNTIYF. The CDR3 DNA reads TGTGCCAGCAGTGAAGCCGGAGGGGAGGGAAACACCATATATTTT.

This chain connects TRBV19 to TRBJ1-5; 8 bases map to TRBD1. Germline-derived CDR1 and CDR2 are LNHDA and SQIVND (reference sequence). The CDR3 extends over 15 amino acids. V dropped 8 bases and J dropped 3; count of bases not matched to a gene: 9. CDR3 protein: CASGGTGVPNQPQHF. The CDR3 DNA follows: TGTGCCAGTGGCGGGACAGGAGTCCCCAATCAGCCCCAGCATTTT.

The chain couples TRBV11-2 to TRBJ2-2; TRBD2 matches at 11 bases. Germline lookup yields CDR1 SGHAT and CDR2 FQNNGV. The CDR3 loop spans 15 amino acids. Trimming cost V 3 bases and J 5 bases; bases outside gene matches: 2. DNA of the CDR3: TGTGCCAGCAGCTTGACTAGCGGGAAAACCGGGGAGCTGTTTTTT. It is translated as CASSLTSGKTGELFF.

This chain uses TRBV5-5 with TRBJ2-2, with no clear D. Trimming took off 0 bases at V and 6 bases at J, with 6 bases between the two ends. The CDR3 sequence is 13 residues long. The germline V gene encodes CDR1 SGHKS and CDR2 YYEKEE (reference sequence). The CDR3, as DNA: TGTGCCAGCAGCTTGGCCCCGTCCGGGGAGCTGTTTTTT. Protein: CASSLAPSGELFF.

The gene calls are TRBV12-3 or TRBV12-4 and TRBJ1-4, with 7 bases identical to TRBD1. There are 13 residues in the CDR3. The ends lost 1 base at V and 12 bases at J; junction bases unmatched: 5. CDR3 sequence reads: CASSLDSRGELFF. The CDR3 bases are TGTGCCAGCAGTTTAGACTCCAGGGGGGAACTGTTTTTT.

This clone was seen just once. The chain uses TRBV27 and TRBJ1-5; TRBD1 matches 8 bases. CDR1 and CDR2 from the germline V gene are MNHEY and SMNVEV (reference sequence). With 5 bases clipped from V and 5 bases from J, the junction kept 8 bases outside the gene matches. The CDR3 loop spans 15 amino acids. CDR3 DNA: TGTGCCAGCAGTGGTAACGGACAGGGCCATCAGCCCCAGCATTTT. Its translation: CASSGNGQGHQPQHF.

The CDR3 sequence is CATSRKTNQPQHF. CDR3 DNA: TGTGCCACCAGCAGAAAGACAAATCAGCCCCAGCATTTT. The chain joins TRBV15 to TRBJ1-5; no clear D gene. The CDR3 has 13 residues. Deletions cut 2 bases from V and 4 bases from J, with 6 bases between. Looked up from germline, CDR1 is LNHNV and CDR2 is YYDKDF (reference sequence).

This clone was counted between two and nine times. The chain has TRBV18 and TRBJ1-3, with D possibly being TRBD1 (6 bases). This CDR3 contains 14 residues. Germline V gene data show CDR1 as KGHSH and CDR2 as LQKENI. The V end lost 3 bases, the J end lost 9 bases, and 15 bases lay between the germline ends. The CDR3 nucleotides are TGTGCCAGCTCACCGACAGGAGAAGGGAGCACCATATATTTT. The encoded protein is CASSPTGEGSTIYF.

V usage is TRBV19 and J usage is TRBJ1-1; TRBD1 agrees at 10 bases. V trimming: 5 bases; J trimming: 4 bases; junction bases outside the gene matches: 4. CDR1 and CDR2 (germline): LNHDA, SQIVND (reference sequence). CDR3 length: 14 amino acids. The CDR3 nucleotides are TGTGCCAGTAGTCCTTGGACAGGGGGCACTGAAGCTTTCTTT. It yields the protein CASSPWTGGTEAFF.

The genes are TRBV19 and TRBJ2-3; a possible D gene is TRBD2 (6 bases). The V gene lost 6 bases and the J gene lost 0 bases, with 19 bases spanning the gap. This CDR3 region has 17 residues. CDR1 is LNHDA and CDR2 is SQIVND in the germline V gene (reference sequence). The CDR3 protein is CASSPPWGGASTDTQYF. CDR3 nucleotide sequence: TGTGCCAGTAGCCCTCCTTGGGGCGGGGCCAGCACAGATACGCAGTATTTT.

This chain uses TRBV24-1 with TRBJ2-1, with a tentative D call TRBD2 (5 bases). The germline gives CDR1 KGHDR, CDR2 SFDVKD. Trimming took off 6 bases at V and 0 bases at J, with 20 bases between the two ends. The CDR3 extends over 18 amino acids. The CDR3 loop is CATSPPSGSASSYNEQFF. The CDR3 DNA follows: TGTGCCACCAGTCCACCCAGCGGTAGCGCTAGCTCCTACAATGAGCAGTTCTTC.

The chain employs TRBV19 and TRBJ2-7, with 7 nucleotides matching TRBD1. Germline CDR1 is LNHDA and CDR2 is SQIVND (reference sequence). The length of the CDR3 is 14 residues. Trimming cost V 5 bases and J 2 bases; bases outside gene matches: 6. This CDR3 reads CASSPVGTAYEQYF. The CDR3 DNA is TGTGCCAGTAGTCCCGTCGGGACAGCCTACGAGCAGTACTTC.

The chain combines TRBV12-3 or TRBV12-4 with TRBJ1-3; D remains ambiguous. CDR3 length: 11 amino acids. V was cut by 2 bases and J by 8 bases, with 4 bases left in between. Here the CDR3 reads CASSLLDTIYF. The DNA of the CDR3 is TGTGCCAGCAGTTTACTAGACACCATATATTTT.

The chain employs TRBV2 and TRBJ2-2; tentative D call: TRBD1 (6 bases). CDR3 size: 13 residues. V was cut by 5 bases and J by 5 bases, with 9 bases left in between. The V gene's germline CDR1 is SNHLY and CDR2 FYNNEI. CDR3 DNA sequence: TGTGCCAGCAGTACTACAGGGACCGGGGAGCTGTTTTTT. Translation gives CASSTTGTGELFF.